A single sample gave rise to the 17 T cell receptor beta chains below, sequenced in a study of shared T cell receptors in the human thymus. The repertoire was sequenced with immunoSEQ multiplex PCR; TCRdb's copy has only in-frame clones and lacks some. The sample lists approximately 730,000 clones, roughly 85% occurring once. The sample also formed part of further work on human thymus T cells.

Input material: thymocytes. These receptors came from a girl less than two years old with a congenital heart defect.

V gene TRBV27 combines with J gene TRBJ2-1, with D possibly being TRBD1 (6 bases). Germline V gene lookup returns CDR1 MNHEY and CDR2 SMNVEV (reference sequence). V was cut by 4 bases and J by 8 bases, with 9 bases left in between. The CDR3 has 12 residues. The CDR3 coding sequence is TGTGCCAGCAGTTCAGGGGCTCATGAGCAGTTCTTC. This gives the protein CASSSGAHEQFF.

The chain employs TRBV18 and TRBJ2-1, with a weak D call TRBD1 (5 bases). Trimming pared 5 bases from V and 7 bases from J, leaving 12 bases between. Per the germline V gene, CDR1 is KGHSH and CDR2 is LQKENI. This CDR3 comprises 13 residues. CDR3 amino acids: CASSTIRVNEQFF. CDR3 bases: TGTGCCAGCTCAACAATCAGGGTAAATGAGCAGTTCTTC. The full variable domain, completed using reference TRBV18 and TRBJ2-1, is NAGVMQNPRHLVRRRGQEARLRCSPMKGHSHVYWYRQLPEEGLKFMVYLQKENIIDESGMPKERFSAEFPKEGPSILRIQQVVRGDSAAYFCASSTIRVNEQFFGPGTRLTVL.

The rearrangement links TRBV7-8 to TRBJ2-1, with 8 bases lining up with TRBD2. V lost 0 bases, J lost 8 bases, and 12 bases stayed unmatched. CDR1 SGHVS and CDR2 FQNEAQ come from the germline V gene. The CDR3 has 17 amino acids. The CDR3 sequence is CASSLAAWSGGRDEQFF. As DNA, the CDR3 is TGTGCCAGCAGCTTAGCGGCTTGGAGCGGGGGCCGGGATGAGCAGTTCTTC. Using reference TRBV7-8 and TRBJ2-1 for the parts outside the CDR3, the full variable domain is GAGVSQSPRYKVAKRGQDVALRCDPISGHVSLFWYQQALGQGPEFLTYFQNEAQLDKSGLPSDRFFAERPEGSVSTLKIQRTQQEDSAVYLCASSLAAWSGGRDEQFFGPGTRLTVL.

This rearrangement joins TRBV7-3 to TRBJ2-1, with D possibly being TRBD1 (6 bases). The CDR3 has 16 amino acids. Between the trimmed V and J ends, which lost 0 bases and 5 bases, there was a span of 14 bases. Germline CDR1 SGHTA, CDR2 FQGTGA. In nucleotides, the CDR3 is TGTGCCAGCAGCTTAACTGGGGACACACCTAACAATGAGCAGTTCTTC. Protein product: CASSLTGDTPNNEQFF.

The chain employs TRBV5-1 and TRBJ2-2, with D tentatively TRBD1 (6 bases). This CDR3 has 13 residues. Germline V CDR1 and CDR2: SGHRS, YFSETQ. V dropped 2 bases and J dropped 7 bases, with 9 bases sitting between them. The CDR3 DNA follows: TGCGCCAGCAGCTTAGAGGGGGACGGGGAGCTGTTTTTT. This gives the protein CASSLEGDGELFF.

CDR3 sequence reads: CASSAPGQVINEQFF. CDR3 sequence (DNA): TGTGCCAGCAGCGCCCCGGGACAGGTAATCAATGAGCAGTTCTTC. The V call is TRBV9, the J call TRBJ2-1; 8 bases are shared with TRBD1. CDR3 length: 15 amino acids. In germline, CDR1 is SGDLS, CDR2 YYNGEE. Trimming cost V 3 bases and J 6 bases; bases outside gene matches: 8. Together with reference TRBV9 and TRBJ2-1, the CDR3 gives the full variable domain: DSGVTQTPKHLITATGQRVTLRCSPRSGDLSVYWYQQSLDQGLQFLIQYYNGEERAKGNILERFSAQQFPDLHSELNLSSLELGDSALYFCASSAPGQVINEQFFGPGTRLTVL.

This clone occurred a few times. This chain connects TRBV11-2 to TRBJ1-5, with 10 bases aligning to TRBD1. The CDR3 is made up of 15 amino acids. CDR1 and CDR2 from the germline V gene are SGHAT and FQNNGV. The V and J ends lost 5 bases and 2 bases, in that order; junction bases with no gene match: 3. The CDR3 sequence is CASSDGTGGNQPQHF. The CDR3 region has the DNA TGTGCCAGCAGCGACGGGACAGGGGGCAATCAGCCCCAGCATTTT.

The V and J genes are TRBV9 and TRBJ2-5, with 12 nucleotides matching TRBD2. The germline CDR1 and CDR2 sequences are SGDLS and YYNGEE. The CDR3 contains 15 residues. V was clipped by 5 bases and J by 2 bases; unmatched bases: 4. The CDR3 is CASREGTSGQETQYF. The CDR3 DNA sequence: TGTGCCAGCAGGGAAGGGACTAGCGGGCAAGAGACCCAGTACTTC.

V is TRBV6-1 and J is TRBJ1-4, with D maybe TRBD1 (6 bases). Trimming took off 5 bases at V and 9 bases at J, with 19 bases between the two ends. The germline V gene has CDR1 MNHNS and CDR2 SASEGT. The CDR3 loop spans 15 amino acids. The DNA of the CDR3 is TGTGCCAGCAGTCGCTCCCACCGGGACACCCAAAAACTGTTTTTT. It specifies CASSRSHRDTQKLFF.

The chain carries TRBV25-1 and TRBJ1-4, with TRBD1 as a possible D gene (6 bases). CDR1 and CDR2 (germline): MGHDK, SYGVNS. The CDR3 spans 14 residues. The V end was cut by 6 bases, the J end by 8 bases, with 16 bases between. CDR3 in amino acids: CASSPGGPGEKLFF. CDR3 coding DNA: TGTGCCAGCAGCCCCGGGGGGCCTGGAGAAAAACTGTTTTTT.

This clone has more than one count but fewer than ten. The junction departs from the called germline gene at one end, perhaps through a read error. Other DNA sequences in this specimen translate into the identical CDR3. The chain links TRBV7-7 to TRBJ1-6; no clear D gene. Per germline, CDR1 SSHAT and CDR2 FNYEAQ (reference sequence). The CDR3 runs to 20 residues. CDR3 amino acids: CASSFRGFAEINYPNSPLHF. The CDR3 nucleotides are TGTGCTAGCAGCTTTCGGGGATTCGCGGAGATCAATTACCCTAACTCACCCCTCCACTTT. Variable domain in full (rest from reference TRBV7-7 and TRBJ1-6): GAGVSQSPRYKVTKRGQDVTLRCDPISSHATLYWYQQALGQGPEFLTYFNYEAQPDKSGLPSDRFSAERPEGSISTLTIQRTEQRDSAMYRCASSFRGFAEINYPNSPLHFGNGTRLTVT.

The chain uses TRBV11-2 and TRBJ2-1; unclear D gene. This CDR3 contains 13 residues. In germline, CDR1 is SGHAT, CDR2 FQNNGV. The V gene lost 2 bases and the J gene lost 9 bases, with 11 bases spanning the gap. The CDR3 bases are TGTGCCAGCAGCTTATTTCTTTTCGGTGAGCAGTTCTTC. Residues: CASSLFLFGEQFF.

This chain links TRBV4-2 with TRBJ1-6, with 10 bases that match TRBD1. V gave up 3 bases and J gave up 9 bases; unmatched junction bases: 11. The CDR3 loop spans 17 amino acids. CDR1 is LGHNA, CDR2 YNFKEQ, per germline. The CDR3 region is CASSHRELDRGGSPLHF. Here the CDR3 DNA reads TGTGCCAGCAGCCATCGGGAGTTGGACAGGGGGGGTTCACCCCTCCACTTT.

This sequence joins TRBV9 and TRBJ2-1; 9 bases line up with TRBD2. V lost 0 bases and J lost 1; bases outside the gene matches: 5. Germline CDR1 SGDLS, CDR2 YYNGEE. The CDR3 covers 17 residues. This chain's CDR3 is CASSVAPAGGSYNEQFF. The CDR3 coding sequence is TGTGCCAGCAGCGTAGCCCCAGCGGGGGGTTCCTACAATGAGCAGTTCTTC.

The CDR3 here is CASSLDPRDKTYEQYF. The CDR3 nucleotides read TGTGCCAGCAGCTTAGATCCGAGGGACAAGACCTACGAGCAGTACTTC. The genes are TRBV11-2 and TRBJ2-7, with D perhaps matching TRBD1 (6 bases). V gave up 0 bases and J gave up 2 bases, with 14 bases separating them. The CDR3 loop spans 16 amino acids. Germline lookup yields CDR1 SGHAT and CDR2 FQNNGV.

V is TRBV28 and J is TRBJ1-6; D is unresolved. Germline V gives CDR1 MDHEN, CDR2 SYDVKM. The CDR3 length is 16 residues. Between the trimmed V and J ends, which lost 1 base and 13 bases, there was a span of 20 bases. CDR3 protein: CASSLLKPPRRVPLHF. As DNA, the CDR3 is TGTGCCAGCAGTTTATTAAAGCCACCCAGACGGGTTCCCCTCCACTTT.

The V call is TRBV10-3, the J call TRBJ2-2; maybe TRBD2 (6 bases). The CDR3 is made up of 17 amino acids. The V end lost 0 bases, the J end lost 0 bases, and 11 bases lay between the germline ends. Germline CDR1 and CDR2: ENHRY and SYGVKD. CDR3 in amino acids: CAISESTRDSNTGELFF. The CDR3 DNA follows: TGTGCCATCAGTGAGTCGACGCGGGATTCGAACACCGGGGAGCTGTTTTTT.